A selection of T cell receptor beta chains follows, all from one sample in a study of identical twins. One entry per CDR3 protein, called by TCRdb with MiXCR from the 5' RACE reads. In the table there are 1.5 million to 2 million distinct CDR3 sequences, about 32% of which are singletons. Sequenced: cord blood. The receptors derive from a newborn girl in good health. The conserved cysteine and the conserved F or W are not part of the CDR3 here. The order of the fields is CDR3 length, V gene, J gene, D gene, CDR3 protein. A D gene is named only where the DNA matches it firmly.

12,TRBV20-1,TRBJ1-1,.,SATRVWVNTEAF
14,TRBV5-1,TRBJ2-7,.,ASSLIGRRSSYEQY
14,TRBV2,TRBJ2-3,.,ASSRRNLEGTDTQY
12,TRBV4-2,TRBJ1-5,.,ASSQQISNQPQH
16,TRBV12-3/TRBV12-4,TRBJ2-1,.,ASSRRRLQGGSYNEQF
14,TRBV2,TRBJ1-5,.,ASSEGIITLRGPQH
10,TRBV20-1,TRBJ2-3,.,SARDRGREGY
12,TRBV4-1,TRBJ2-7,.,ASSQPTGHNEQY
11,TRBV3-1,TRBJ1-1,.,ASSQQGGAEAF
13,TRBV3-1,TRBJ2-1,TRBD2,ASSLFGTSGNEQF
11,TRBV2,TRBJ2-3,.,ASRRRGTDTRY
13,TRBV20-1,TRBJ2-7,TRBD2,SARVPSGGSYEQY
13,TRBV29-1,.,.,SVSSSATGYNEQY
9,TRBV6-6,TRBJ1-4,.,AAHGNEKLF
16,TRBV28,TRBJ2-1,TRBD2,ASSLTGLAGRPIWEQF
14,TRBV5-4,TRBJ2-3,.,ASSLGLWQGGDTQY
11,TRBV20-1,TRBJ1-5,.,SASPGLNQPQH
14,TRBV11-2,TRBJ1-1,.,ASSLEGIRGRTEAF
10,TRBV20-1,TRBJ2-5,TRBD2,SAPSGGETQY
11,TRBV7-2,TRBJ2-1,.,ASSTIRYNEQF
12,TRBV20-1,TRBJ1-4,TRBD1,SASKGAYNEKLF
13,TRBV11-1,TRBJ2-7,TRBD1,ASSLADRSPYEQY
14,TRBV12-3/TRBV12-4,TRBJ2-2,TRBD2,ASSLTGLRTAGELF
13,TRBV25-1,TRBJ2-5,.,ASSEYAATSGTQY
13,TRBV18,TRBJ2-3,TRBD2,ASAEGLAEGGTQY
13,TRBV15,TRBJ1-2,.,ATSRGPREVYGYT
15,TRBV10-3,TRBJ2-7,.,AISESTGTPSSYEQY
11,TRBV5-1,TRBJ2-3,.,ASTTTPPDTQY
13,TRBV6-1,TRBJ2-3,.,ASRARVLDTDTQY
13,TRBV19,TRBJ1-2,TRBD1,ASSAQTGGLYGYT
13,TRBV7-9,TRBJ2-1,.,ASSPKVGGNNEQF
12,TRBV10-3,TRBJ2-7,TRBD2,AISWAGEGHEQY
13,TRBV5-4,TRBJ2-3,.,ASSTNSNTTDTQY
10,TRBV20-1,TRBJ2-7,.,SARDQVEAQY
12,TRBV12-3/TRBV12-4,TRBJ1-1,.,ASSRMDSYTEAF
10,TRBV20-1,TRBJ2-5,.,SAYELSLTQY
12,TRBV6-2/TRBV6-3,TRBJ1-2,TRBD1,ASSYWTGSYGYT
13,TRBV5-6,TRBJ1-2,TRBD1,ASSFGQAGINGYT
14,TRBV20-1,TRBJ1-5,TRBD1,SARPFSGQGHQPQH
11,TRBV27,TRBJ2-2,.,ASAGLYTGELF
13,TRBV6-2/TRBV6-3,TRBJ2-2,.,ASRDWGRDTGELF
10,TRBV29-1,TRBJ1-2,TRBD1,SDVRGIYGYT
12,TRBV3-1,TRBJ2-7,TRBD2,ASSGSGGGNEQY
14,TRBV9,TRBJ1-5,.,ASSVEPGRRNQPQH
11,TRBV29-1,TRBJ1-4,.,SVVTDLSEKLF